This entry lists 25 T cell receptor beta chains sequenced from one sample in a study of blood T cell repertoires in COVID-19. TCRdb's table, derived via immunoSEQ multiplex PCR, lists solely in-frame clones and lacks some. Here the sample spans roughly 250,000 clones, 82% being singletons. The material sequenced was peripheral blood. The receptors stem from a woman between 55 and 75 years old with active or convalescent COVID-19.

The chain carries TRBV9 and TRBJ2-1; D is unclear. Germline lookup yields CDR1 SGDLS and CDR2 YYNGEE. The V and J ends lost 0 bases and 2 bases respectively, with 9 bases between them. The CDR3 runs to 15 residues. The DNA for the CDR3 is TGTGCCAGCAGCGTAGAGGCTAGGCCCTACAATGAGCAGTTCTTC. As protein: CASSVEARPYNEQFF.

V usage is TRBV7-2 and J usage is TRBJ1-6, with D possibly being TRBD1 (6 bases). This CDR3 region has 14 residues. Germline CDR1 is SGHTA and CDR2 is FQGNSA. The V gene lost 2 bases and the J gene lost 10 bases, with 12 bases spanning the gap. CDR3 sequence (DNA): TGTGCCAGCAGCTTACGACAGGAGAGCTCACCCCTCCACTTT. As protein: CASSLRQESSPLHF.

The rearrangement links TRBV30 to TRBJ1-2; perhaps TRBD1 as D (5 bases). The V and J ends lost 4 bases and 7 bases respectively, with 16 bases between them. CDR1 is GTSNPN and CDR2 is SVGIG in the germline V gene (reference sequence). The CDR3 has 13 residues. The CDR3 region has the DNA TGTGCCTGGACATTCTCTCGGCAGGGTGGCTACACCTTC. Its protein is CAWTFSRQGGYTF.

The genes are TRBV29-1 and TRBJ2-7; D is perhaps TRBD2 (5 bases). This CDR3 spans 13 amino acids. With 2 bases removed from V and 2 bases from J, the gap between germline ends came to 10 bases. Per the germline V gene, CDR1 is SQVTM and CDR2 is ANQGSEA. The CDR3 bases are TGCAGCGTTGAATCCCCGGGAACCTACGAGCAGTACTTC. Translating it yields CSVESPGTYEQYF.

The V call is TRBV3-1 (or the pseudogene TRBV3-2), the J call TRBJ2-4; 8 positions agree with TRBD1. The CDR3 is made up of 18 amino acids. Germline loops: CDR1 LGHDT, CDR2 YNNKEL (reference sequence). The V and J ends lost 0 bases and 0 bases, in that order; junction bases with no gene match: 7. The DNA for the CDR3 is TGTGCCAGCAGCCAAGATAGATCCAGGGGGCTAGCCAAAAACATTCAGTACTTC. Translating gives CASSQDRSRGLAKNIQYF.

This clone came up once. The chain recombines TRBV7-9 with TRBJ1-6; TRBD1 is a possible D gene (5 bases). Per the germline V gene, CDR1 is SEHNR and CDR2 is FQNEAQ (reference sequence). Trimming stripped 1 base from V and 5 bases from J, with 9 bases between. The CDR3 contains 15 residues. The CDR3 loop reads CASSLGGGDNSPLHF. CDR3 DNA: TGTGCCAGCAGCTTAGGAGGAGGGGATAATTCACCCCTCCACTTT.

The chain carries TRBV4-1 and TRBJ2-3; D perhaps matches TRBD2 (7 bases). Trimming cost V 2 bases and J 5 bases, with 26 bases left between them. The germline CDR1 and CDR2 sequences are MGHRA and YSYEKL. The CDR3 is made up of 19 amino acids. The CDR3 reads CASSQTGSPGGFSRDTQYF. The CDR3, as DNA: TGCGCCAGCAGCCAAACAGGCTCTCCGGGGGGCTTCTCGCGAGATACGCAGTATTTT.

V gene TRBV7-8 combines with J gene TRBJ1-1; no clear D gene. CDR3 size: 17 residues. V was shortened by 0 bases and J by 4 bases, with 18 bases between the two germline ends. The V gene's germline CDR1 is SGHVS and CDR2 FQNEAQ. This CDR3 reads CASSLAGLGSGGTEAFF. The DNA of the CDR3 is TGTGCCAGCAGCTTAGCCGGCCTAGGGAGCGGCGGCACTGAAGCTTTCTTT.

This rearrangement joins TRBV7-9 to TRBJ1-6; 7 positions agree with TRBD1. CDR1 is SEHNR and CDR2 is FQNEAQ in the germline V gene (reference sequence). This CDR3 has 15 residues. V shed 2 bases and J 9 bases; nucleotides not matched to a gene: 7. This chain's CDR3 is CASSLRQGGSSPLHF. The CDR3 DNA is TGTGCCAGCAGCTTAAGACAGGGAGGTAGTTCACCCCTCCACTTT. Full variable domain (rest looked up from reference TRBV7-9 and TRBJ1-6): DTGVSQNPRHKITKRGQNVTFRCDPISEHNRLYWYRQTLGQGPEFLTYFQNEAQLEKSRLLSDRFSAERPKGSFSTLEIQRTEQGDSAMYLCASSLRQGGSSPLHFGNGTRLTVT.

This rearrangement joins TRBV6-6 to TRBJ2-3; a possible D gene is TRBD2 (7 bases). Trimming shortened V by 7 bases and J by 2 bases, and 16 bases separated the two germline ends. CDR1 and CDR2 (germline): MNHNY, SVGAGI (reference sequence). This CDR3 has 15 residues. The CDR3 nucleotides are TGTGCCAGCACCTTAAGGGGGGGAACCACAGATACGCAGTATTTT. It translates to CASTLRGGTTDTQYF.

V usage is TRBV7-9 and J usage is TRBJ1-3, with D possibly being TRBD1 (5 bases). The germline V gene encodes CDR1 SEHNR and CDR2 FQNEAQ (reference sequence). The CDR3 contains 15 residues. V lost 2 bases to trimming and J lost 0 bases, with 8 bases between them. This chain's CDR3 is CASSLQGFSGNTIYF. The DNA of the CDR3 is TGTGCCAGCAGCTTACAGGGCTTCTCTGGAAACACCATATATTTT.

CDR3 residues: CASALQWQPQHF. The CDR3 DNA reads as TGTGCTAGTGCCTTGCAGTGGCAGCCCCAGCATTTT. This chain uses TRBV12-5 with TRBJ1-5; the D is unclear. Germline values: CDR1 LGHNT, CDR2 FRNRAP. V shed 7 bases and J shed 7 bases, with 11 bases lying between them. The CDR3 runs 12 residues. The full variable domain, in which reference TRBV12-5 and TRBJ1-5 provide the parts outside the CDR3, is DARVTQTPRHKVTEMGQEVTMRCQPILGHNTVFWYRQTMMQGLELLAYFRNRAPLDDSGMPKDRFSAEMPDATLATLKIQPSEPRDSAVYFCASALQWQPQHFGDGTRLSIL.

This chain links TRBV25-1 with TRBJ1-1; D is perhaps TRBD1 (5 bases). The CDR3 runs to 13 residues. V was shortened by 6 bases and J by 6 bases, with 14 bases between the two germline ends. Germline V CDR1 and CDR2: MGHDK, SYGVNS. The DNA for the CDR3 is TGTGCCAGCAGCAGGGCCCCGCTCTCTGAAGCTTTCTTT. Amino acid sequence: CASSRAPLSEAFF.

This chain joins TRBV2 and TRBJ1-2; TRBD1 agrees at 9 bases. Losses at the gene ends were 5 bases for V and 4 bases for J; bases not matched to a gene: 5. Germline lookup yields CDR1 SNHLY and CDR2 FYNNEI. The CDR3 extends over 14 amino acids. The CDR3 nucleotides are TGTGCCAGCAGTTTGGACAGGGGCTCCTATGGCTACACCTTC. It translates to CASSLDRGSYGYTF.

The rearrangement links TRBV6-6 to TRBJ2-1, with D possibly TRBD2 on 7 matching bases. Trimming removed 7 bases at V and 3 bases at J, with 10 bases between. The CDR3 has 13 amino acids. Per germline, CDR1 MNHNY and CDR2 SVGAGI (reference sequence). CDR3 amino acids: CASMRGGYNEQFF. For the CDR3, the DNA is TGTGCCAGCATGAGGGGGGGCTACAATGAGCAGTTCTTC.

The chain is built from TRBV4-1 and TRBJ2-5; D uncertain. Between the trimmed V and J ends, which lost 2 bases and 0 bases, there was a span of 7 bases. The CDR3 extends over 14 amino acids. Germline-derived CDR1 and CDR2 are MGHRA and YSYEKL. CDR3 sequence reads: CASSQTTNQETQYF. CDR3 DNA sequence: TGCGCCAGCAGCCAAACTACAAACCAAGAGACCCAGTACTTC.

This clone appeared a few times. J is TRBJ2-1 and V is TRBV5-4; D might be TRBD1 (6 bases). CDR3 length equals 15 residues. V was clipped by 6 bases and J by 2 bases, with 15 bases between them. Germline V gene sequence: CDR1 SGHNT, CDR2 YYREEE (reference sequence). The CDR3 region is CASTHSQGPYNEQFF. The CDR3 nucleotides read TGTGCCAGCACCCATTCCCAGGGGCCCTACAATGAGCAGTTCTTC.

CDR3 sequence (DNA): TGTGCCAGCTCACCAGGACAGGGGGGACGGACAGATACGCAGTATTTT. Protein: CASSPGQGGRTDTQYF. This chain links TRBV18 with TRBJ2-3; 10 nucleotides align to TRBD1. The germline V gene has CDR1 KGHSH and CDR2 LQKENI. The CDR3 totals 16 residues. V gave up 2 bases and J gave up 3 bases; unmatched junction bases: 5.

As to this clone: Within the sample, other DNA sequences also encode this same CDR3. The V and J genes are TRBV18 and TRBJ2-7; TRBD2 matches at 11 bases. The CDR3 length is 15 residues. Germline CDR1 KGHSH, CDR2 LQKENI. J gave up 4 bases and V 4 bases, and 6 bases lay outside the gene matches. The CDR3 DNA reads TGTGCCAGCTCACAAACTAGCGGGGGTGCGTACGAGCAGTACTTC. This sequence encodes CASSQTSGGAYEQYF.

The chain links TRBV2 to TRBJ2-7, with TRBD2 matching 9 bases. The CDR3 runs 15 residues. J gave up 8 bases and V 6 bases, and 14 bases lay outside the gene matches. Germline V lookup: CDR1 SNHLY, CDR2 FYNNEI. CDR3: CASRLERETSGKQYF. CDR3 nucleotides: TGTGCCAGCAGATTAGAGAGGGAGACTAGCGGAAAGCAGTACTTC.

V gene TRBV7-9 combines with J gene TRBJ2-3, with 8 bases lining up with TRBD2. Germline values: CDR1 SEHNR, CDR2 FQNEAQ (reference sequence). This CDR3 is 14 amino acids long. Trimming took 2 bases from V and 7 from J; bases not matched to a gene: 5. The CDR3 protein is CASSLSLAANTQYF. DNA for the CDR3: TGTGCCAGCAGCTTATCACTAGCGGCGAATACGCAGTATTTT. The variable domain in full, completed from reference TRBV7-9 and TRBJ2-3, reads DTGVSQNPRHKITKRGQNVTFRCDPISEHNRLYWYRQTLGQGPEFLTYFQNEAQLEKSRLLSDRFSAERPKGSFSTLEIQRTEQGDSAMYLCASSLSLAANTQYFGPGTRLTVL.

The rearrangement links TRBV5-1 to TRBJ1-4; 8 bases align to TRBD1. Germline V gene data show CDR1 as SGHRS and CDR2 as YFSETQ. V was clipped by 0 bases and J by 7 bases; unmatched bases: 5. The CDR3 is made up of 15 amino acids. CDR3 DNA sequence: TGCGCCAGCAGCTTGGTGGCAGGGGGCGGTGAAAAACTGTTTTTT. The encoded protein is CASSLVAGGGEKLFF.

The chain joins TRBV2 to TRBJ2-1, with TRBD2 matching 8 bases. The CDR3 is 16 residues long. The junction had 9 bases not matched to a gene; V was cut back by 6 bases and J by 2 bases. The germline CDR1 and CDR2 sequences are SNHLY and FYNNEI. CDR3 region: CASRESGGPTYNEQFF. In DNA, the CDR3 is TGTGCCAGCAGAGAGAGCGGGGGCCCAACCTACAATGAGCAGTTCTTC.

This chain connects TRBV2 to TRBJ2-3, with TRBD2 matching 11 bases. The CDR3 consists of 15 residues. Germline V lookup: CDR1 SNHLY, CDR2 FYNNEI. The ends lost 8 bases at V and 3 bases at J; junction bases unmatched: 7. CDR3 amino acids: CASARTSGSTDTQYF. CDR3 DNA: TGTGCCAGCGCGAGGACTAGCGGGTCGACAGATACGCAGTATTTT.

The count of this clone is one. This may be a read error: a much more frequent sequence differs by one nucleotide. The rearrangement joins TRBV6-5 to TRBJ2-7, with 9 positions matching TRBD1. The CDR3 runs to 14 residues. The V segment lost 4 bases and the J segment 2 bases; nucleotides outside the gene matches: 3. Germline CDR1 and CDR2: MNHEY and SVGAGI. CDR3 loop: CASSSRDRAYEQYF. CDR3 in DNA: TGTGCCAGCAGTTCCCGGGACAGGGCCTACGAGCAGTACTTC.